This T cell receptor (beta chain) was identified in a study of cytomegalovirus exposure and HLA in healthy donors. Study-level findings and limits: Roughly uniform depth of sequencing across donors was assumed in presence/absence analyses. Specificity for CMV antigens was confirmed in vitro for a few of the CMV-associated chains.

Concerning this clone itself: The antigen remains undetermined.

Amplification used 60 Vbeta primers and 13 Jbeta primers. Profiled with immunoSEQ multiplex PCR; TCRdb holds only in-frame clones, not every one. The table has 150,000 to 200,000 clones, around 80% seen once. The length of the CDR3 is 17 residues. V lost 4 bases to trimming and J lost 6 bases; unmatched junction nucleotides: 8. Germline V lookup: CDR1 LNHDA, CDR2 SQIVND (reference sequence). This TCR was sampled from a woman aged 40 to 50 in good health and CMV-seronegative. This rearrangement joins TRBV19 to TRBJ2-1; 14 bases match TRBD2. Sample: PBMCs. The CDR3: CASSRGGLAGVLNEQFF. The DNA of the CDR3 is TGTGCCAGTAGTAGGGGGGGACTAGCGGGAGTACTCAATGAGCAGTTCTTC. The full variable domain, completed using reference TRBV19 and TRBJ2-1, is DGGITQSPKYLFRKEGQNVTLSCEQNLNHDAMYWYRQDPGQGLRLIYYSQIVNDFQKGDIAEGYSVSREKKESFPLTVTSAQKNPTAFYLCASSRGGLAGVLNEQFFGPGTRLTVL.